Reported below is one TCR beta chain. Germline V CDR1 and CDR2: LGHNA, YSLEER. V gave up 1 base and J gave up 0 bases; unmatched junction bases: 7. The length of the CDR3 is 17 residues. These data originate in a study of T cell responses to AZD1222 COVID-19 vaccine. Sequencing was performed with immunoSEQ multiplex PCR; in TCRdb, only in-frame clones are kept and a portion is missing. The sample holds over 90,000 clones, roughly 92% seen once. The sample here was peripheral blood, taken 28 days after the second AZD1222 dose. The V call is TRBV4-3, the J call TRBJ1-2, with 8 bases aligning to TRBD1. The sequence was obtained from an adult who received the AZD1222 COVID-19 vaccine. CDR3 bases: TGCGCCAGCAGCCAAGCTACAGGGGGGCTCGCTAACTATGGCTACACCTTC. Translating gives CASSQATGGLANYGYTF.